This T cell receptor beta chain was recorded in a study of OX40 agonist ivuxolimab in advanced cancers. Study-level information: An agonistic human IgG2 monoclonal antibody against OX40 (CD134) was given.

Produced via immunoSEQ multiplex PCR; TCRdb's table is partial and in-frame only. The sample comprises 40,000 to 60,000 clones, around four fifths of which are singletons, and about 1.5% rests with the top ten. The CDR3 is 15 residues long. Trimming removed 2 bases from V and 3 bases from J; junction bases left unmatched: 4. The germline CDR1 and CDR2 sequences are SGHTA and FQGNSA. The V gene is TRBV7-2, the J gene TRBJ2-7, with 10 bases identical to TRBD1. This TCR was sampled from an adult with an advanced solid tumor such as melanoma, head and neck, liver or kidney cancer. The sample was CD4+ or CD8+ T cells sorted from blood, taken in a trial of the OX40 agonist ivuxolimab. CDR3 in amino acids: CASSLTWTGGYEQYF. The DNA of the CDR3 is TGTGCCAGCAGCTTAACATGGACAGGGGGCTACGAGCAGTACTTC. Supplemented by reference TRBV7-2 and TRBJ2-7, the full variable domain reads GAGVSQSPSNKVTEKGKDVELRCDPISGHTALYWYRQSLGQGLEFLIYFQGNSAPDKSGLPSDRFSAERTGGSVSTLTIQRTQQEDSAVYLCASSLTWTGGYEQYFGPGTRLTVT.